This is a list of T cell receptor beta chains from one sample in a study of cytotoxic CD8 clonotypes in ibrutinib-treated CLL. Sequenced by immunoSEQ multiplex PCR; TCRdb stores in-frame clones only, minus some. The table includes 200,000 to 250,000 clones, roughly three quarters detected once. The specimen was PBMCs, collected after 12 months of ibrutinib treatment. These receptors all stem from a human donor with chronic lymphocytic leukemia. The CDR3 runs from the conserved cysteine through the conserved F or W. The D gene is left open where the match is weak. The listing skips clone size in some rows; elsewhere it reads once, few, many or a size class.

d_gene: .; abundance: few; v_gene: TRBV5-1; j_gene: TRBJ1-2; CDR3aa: CASSAGQNYGYTF; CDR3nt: TGCGCCAGCAGCGCTGGACAGAACTATGGCTACACCTTC
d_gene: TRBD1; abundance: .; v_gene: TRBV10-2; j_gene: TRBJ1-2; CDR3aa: CASSGQGGSGGYTF; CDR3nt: TGCGCCAGCAGTGGACAGGGAGGGAGTGGGGGCTACACCTTC
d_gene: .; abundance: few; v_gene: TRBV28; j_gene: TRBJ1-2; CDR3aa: CAAEQAQYGYTF; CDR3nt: TGTGCCGCAGAACAGGCGCAATATGGCTACACCTTC
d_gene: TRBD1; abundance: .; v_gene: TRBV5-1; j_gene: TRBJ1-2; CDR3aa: CASSPTTGVAGGYTF; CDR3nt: TGCGCCAGCAGCCCGACCACAGGGGTTGCGGGGGGCTACACCTTC
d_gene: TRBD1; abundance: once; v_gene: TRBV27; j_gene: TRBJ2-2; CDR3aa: CASSQRGTGRHTGELFF; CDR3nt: TGTGCCAGCAGTCAACGAGGGACAGGGAGGCACACCGGGGAGCTGTTTTTT
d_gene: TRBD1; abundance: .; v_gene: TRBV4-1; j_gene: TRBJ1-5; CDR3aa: CASSQVTGWNQPQHF; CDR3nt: TGCGCCAGCAGCCAAGTGACAGGGTGGAATCAGCCCCAGCATTTT
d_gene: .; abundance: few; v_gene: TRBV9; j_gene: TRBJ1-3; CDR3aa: CASSAGSSGNTIYF; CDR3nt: TGTGCCAGCAGCGCAGGGAGCTCTGGAAACACCATATATTTT
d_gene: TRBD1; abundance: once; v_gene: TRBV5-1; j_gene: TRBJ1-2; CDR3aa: CASRQGAISNYGYTF; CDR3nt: TGCGCCAGCAGACAGGGGGCTATCTCTAACTATGGCTACACCTTC
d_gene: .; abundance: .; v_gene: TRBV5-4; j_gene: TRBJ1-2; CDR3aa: CASSPGQTSGYTF; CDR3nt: TGTGCCAGCAGCCCGGGCCAAACTTCTGGCTACACCTTC
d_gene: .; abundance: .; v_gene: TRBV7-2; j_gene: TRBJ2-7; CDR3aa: CASNRWEGAPYEQYF; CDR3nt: TGTGCCAGCAACCGATGGGAGGGGGCACCCTACGAGCAGTACTTC
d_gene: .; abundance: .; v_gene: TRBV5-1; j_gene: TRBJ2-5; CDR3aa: CASRGRAGETQYF; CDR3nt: TGCGCCAGCAGAGGACGAGCCGGAGAGACCCAGTACTTC
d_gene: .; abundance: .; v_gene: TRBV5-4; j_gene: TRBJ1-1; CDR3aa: CASSLRGEAFF; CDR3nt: TGTGCCAGCAGCTTGAGAGGGGAAGCTTTCTTT
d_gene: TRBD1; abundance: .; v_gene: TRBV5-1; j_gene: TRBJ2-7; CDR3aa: CASRDKPGTGAYEQYF; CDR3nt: TGCGCCAGCAGGGATAAACCCGGGACAGGGGCCTACGAGCAGTACTTC
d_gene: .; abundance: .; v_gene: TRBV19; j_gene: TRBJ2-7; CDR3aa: CASSTRQTYEQYF; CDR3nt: TGTGCCAGTAGTACCCGGCAGACCTACGAGCAGTACTTC
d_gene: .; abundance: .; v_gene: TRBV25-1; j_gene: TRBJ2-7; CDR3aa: CASSTSTGVSYEQYF; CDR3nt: TGTGCCAGCAGTACCTCGACAGGAGTCTCCTACGAGCAGTACTTC
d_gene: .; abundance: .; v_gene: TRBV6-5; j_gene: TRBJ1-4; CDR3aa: CASSYLGPSTNEKLFF; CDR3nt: TGTGCCAGCAGTTACTTGGGACCGTCAACTAATGAAAAACTGTTTTTT
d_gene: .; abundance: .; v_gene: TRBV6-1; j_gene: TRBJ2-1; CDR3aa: CASSEAPSREQFF; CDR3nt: TGTGCCAGCAGTGAAGCCCCATCTAGGGAGCAGTTCTTC
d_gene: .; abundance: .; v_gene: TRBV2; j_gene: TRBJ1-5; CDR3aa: CASSEGSVISNQPQHF; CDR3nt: TGTGCCAGCAGTGAGGGGTCGGTAATTAGCAATCAGCCCCAGCATTTT
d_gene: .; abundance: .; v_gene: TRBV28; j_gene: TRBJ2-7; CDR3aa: CASSQGSTSTYEQYF; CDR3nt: TGTGCCAGCAGTCAGGGGTCTACGTCGACCTACGAGCAGTACTTC
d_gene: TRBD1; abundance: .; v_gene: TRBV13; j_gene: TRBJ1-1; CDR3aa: CAAGTGLLVTEAFF; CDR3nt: TGTGCCGCGGGGACAGGGTTGTTGGTCACTGAAGCTTTCTTT
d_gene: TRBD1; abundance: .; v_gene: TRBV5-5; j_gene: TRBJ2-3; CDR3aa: CASSLEGLTGQGADTQYF; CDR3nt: TGTGCCAGCAGCTTGGAAGGCTTGACTGGACAGGGCGCAGATACGCAGTATTTT